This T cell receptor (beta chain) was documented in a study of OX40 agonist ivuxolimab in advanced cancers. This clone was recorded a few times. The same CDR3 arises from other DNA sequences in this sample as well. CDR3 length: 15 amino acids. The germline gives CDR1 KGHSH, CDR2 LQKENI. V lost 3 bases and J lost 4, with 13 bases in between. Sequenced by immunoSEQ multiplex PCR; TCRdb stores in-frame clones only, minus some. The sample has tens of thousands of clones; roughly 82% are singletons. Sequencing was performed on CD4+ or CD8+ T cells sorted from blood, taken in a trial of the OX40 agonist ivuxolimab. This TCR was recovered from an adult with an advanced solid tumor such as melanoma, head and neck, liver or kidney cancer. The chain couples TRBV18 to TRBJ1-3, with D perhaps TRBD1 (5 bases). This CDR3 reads CASSPRGSSGNTIYF. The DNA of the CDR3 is TGTGCCAGCTCACCTCGGGGCTCATCCGGAAACACCATATATTTT.